Shown below are 14 T cell receptor beta chains from a single sample sequenced in a study of cytomegalovirus exposure and HLA in healthy donors. This PCR relied on a set of 60 Vbeta primers and 13 Jbeta primers. Assay used: immunoSEQ multiplex PCR; TCRdb lists only in-frame clones, some missing. The top ten clones hold 1.5% to 2% of a sample with 210,000 or so clones, 75% to 80% of them seen once. Sequencing used PBMCs. The receptors were gathered from a man between 18 and 35 years old in good health and CMV-seronegative.

The CDR3 bases are TGCGCCAGCAGCCACGGCCTGCGGGAGGGGACCTACAATGAGCAGTTCTTC. The encoded protein is CASSHGLREGTYNEQFF. V gene TRBV4-3 combines with J gene TRBJ2-1; TRBD2 matches 9 bases. This CDR3 is built from 17 residues. The V segment lost 3 bases and the J segment 2 bases; nucleotides outside the gene matches: 8. Looked up from germline, CDR1 is LGHNA and CDR2 is YSLEER.

This rearrangement joins TRBV29-1 to TRBJ2-3, with D perhaps matching TRBD2 (6 bases). The CDR3 length is 11 residues. CDR1 and CDR2 from the germline V gene are SQVTM and ANQGSEA. V lost 7 bases and J lost 3, with 8 bases in between. CDR3 residues: CSETSTDTQYF. Here the CDR3 DNA reads TGCAGCGAGACTAGTACAGATACGCAGTATTTT.

V is TRBV7-3 and J is TRBJ2-3; D might be TRBD2 (5 bases). This CDR3 contains 15 residues. V was trimmed by 1 base and J by 0 bases, leaving 8 bases between them. The germline V gene encodes CDR1 SGHTA and CDR2 FQGTGA. As DNA, the CDR3 is TGTGCCAGCAGCTTAATGCTAGCTAGCACAGATACGCAGTATTTT. Residues: CASSLMLASTDTQYF.

Remarks on this clone: The same CDR3 arises from other DNA sequences in this sample as well. This chain links TRBV30 with TRBJ1-2; no definite D call. The V gene lost 7 bases and the J gene lost 7 bases, with 19 bases spanning the gap. In germline, CDR1 is GTSNPN, CDR2 SVGIG (reference sequence). The CDR3 runs 13 residues. The DNA of the CDR3 is TGTGCCTTAAGAGGGTGGCAGACTGGTGGCTACACCTTC. Its protein product is CALRGWQTGGYTF.

The genes are TRBV4-1 and TRBJ1-2, with unresolved D. Germline V gives CDR1 MGHRA, CDR2 YSYEKL. Trimming took off 0 bases at V and 8 bases at J, with 13 bases between the two ends. This CDR3 contains 14 residues. DNA of the CDR3: TGCGCCAGCAGCCAAGAAAGACTAACGGGGGGCTACACCTTC. It translates to CASSQERLTGGYTF.

The chain is built from TRBV5-6 and TRBJ1-2; TRBD1 aligns across 8 bases. V lost 1 base to trimming and J lost 7 bases; unmatched junction nucleotides: 6. Germline CDR1 reads SGHDT; CDR2 reads YYEEEE. CDR3 length: 14 residues. The chain's CDR3 is CASSLPGGEGGYTF. The CDR3 nucleotides are TGTGCCAGCAGCTTGCCAGGGGGCGAGGGTGGCTACACCTTC.

This sequence joins TRBV5-1 and TRBJ2-2, with D maybe TRBD1 (7 bases). The germline V gene encodes CDR1 SGHRS and CDR2 YFSETQ. This CDR3 comprises 14 residues. V lost 0 bases and J 7 bases, leaving 10 bases between the germline ends. The CDR3 region is CASSLVRGVGELFF. The CDR3 DNA is TGCGCCAGCAGCTTGGTCAGGGGGGTCGGGGAGCTGTTTTTT.

The chain uses TRBV7-8 and TRBJ1-1; D uncertain. The germline V gene encodes CDR1 SGHVS and CDR2 FQNEAQ. V was trimmed by 1 base and J by 2 bases, leaving 8 bases between them. The CDR3 spans 14 residues. CDR3 amino acids: CASSLGQKNTEAFF. Here the CDR3 DNA reads TGTGCCAGCAGCTTAGGGCAGAAAAACACTGAAGCTTTCTTT.

The CDR3 reads CASSLTDRGDGYTF. The CDR3 region has the DNA TGTGCCAGCAGCCTCACAGACAGGGGGGATGGCTACACCTTC. V is TRBV7-3 and J is TRBJ1-2; 9 bases fit TRBD1. Germline CDR1 SGHTA, CDR2 FQGTGA. The CDR3 has 14 residues. With V trimmed by 5 bases and J by 6 bases, 7 bases remained unmatched. Using reference TRBV7-3 and TRBJ1-2 for the parts outside the CDR3, the full variable domain is GAGVSQTPSNKVTEKGKYVELRCDPISGHTALYWYRQSLGQGPEFLIYFQGTGAADDSGLPNDRFFAVRPEGSVSTLKIQRTERGDSAVYLCASSLTDRGDGYTFGSGTRLTVV.

The chain employs TRBV6-1 and TRBJ2-5; 10 nucleotides line up with TRBD1. The germline gives CDR1 MNHNS, CDR2 SASEGT. The CDR3 sequence is 15 residues long. Trimming cost V 4 bases and J 4 bases; bases outside gene matches: 6. This chain's CDR3 is CASSVGDRGGETQYF. Written as DNA, the CDR3 is TGTGCCAGCAGTGTGGGGGACAGGGGAGGAGAGACCCAGTACTTC.

J is TRBJ2-5 and V is TRBV5-1, with 15 bases matching TRBD2. Germline V CDR1 and CDR2: SGHRS, YFSETQ. V gave up 4 bases and J gave up 1 base; unmatched junction bases: 5. This CDR3 is 17 amino acids long. This CDR3 reads CASSPGLAGGLQETQYF. The CDR3 DNA is TGCGCCAGCAGCCCGGGACTAGCGGGAGGACTCCAAGAGACCCAGTACTTC.

The chain recombines TRBV4-2 with TRBJ2-1; TRBD2 aligns across 9 bases. V dropped 1 base and J dropped 1; count of bases not matched to a gene: 2. There are 16 residues in the CDR3. Germline lookup yields CDR1 LGHNA and CDR2 YNFKEQ. The CDR3 region has the DNA TGTGCCAGCAGCCAAGTAAGCGGGGGGTCCTACAATGAGCAGTTCTTC. It yields the protein CASSQVSGGSYNEQFF.

The V and J genes are TRBV19 and TRBJ1-4, with D uncertain. CDR1 and CDR2 (germline): LNHDA, SQIVND (reference sequence). V lost 3 bases and J 8 bases, leaving 16 bases between the germline ends. The CDR3 loop spans 15 amino acids. The CDR3 protein is CASSMGRLAGEKLFF. DNA for the CDR3: TGTGCCAGTAGTATGGGGAGACTCGCCGGGGAAAAACTGTTTTTT.

The chain employs TRBV9 and TRBJ2-2; 8 nucleotides line up with TRBD1. Unmatched junction bases numbered 5, after V lost 6 bases and J lost 7 bases. The CDR3 loop spans 13 amino acids. CDR1 and CDR2 from the germline V gene are SGDLS and YYNGEE. CDR3 in DNA: TGTGCCAGCAAGACAGGGGACATCGGGGAGCTGTTTTTT. Its protein is CASKTGDIGELFF.